This T cell receptor (beta chain) was found in a study of patients and donors after allogeneic stem cell transplantation. This clonotype is a singleton in its sample. The CDR3 has 13 residues. The V segment lost 4 bases and the J segment 5 bases; nucleotides outside the gene matches: 5. Per the germline V gene, CDR1 is SQVTM and CDR2 is ANQGSEA. Via MiXCR, TCRdb re-called the RT-PCR reads, giving one row per CDR3 protein. Among 150,000 to 200,000 distinct CDR3 sequences listed, less than 45% were seen once. This TCR derives from a human donor who was either an allogeneic HSCT recipient or a stem cell or donor lymphocyte infusion donor (not recorded which). It is not recorded whose cells these are; they may come from a transplant donor. Sequencing used blood, either unsorted or a sorted T cell fraction (not recorded which). This chain connects TRBV29-1 to TRBJ2-1; 7 bases are shared with TRBD2. In DNA, the CDR3 is TGCAGCGTTGCTAGCGGAAACAACAATGAGCAGTTCTTC. This translates into CSVASGNNNEQFF.